The clone carrying this T cell receptor (beta chain) was observed a few times. Its antigen is unidentified. CDR1 is SGDLS and CDR2 is YYNGEE in the germline V gene. This CDR3 spans 14 amino acids. The junction had 6 bases not matched to a gene; V was cut back by 4 bases and J by 3 bases. The data were obtained in a study of a mutant IDH1 vaccine in newly diagnosed glioma. Study background: All eight of the vaccinations patients received fell in weeks 1, 3, 5, 7, 11, 15, 19 and 23. Vaccination was launched 4-6 weeks after radiotherapy alone, or with temozolomide cycles.

Specified time point: week 23, last vaccination. All doses held 300 ug of mutant IDH1 20-mer peptide, with topical imiquimod. The donors had new WHO grade 3 or 4 astrocytomas; these were IDH1-mutant and ATRX-lost. Here immunoSEQ multiplex PCR was the method, and the copy in TCRdb shows in-frame clones only, minus some. The table lists roughly 74,000 clones, 85% of them singletons. This sequence was found in a man aged 25 to 40 with glioma. Some clones in this sample may be carry-over from other donors' samples. Here the sequenced sample was PBMCs, taken from a glioma patient whose treatment included an IDH1 peptide vaccine. The V and J genes are TRBV9 and TRBJ1-2, with 7 bases that match TRBD1. The chain's CDR3 is CASSPSTGDYGYTF. The CDR3 DNA is TGTGCCAGCAGCCCCTCCACAGGGGACTATGGCTACACCTTC. Using reference TRBV9 and TRBJ1-2 for the parts outside the CDR3, the full variable domain is DSGVTQTPKHLITATGQRVTLRCSPRSGDLSVYWYQQSLDQGLQFLIQYYNGEERAKGNILERFSAQQFPDLHSELNLSSLELGDSALYFCASSPSTGDYGYTFGSGTRLTVV.